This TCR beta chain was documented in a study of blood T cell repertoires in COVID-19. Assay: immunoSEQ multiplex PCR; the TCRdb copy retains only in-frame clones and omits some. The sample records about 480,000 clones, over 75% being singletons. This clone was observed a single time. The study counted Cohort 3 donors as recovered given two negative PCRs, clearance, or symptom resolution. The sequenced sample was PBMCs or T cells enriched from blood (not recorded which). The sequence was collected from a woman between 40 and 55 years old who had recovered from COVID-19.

Written as DNA, the CDR3 is TGTGCCAGCAGCGGCTCCGGGTGGGCTGAAGCTTTCTTT. Translation gives CASSGSGWAEAFF. The J gene is TRBJ1-1, the V gene TRBV5-6, with unresolved D. The germline V gene has CDR1 SGHDT and CDR2 YYEEEE. V gave up 4 bases and J gave up 6 bases, with 13 bases separating them. The length of the CDR3 is 13 residues.